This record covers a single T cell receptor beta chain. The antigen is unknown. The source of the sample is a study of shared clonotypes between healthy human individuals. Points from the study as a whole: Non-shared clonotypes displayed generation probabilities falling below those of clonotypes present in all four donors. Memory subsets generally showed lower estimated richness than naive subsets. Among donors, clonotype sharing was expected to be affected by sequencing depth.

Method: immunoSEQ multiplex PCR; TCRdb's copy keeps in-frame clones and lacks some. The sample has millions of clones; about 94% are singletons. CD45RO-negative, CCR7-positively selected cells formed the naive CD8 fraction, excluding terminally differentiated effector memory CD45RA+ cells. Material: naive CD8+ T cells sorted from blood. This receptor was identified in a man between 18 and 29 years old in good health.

DNA of the CDR3: TGTGCCAGCAGCGTGGTTAATTGGGGGGGCCGTGACACTGAAGCTTTCTTT. Its protein is CASSVVNWGGRDTEAFF. The genes are TRBV9 and TRBJ1-1, with D possibly being TRBD1 (6 bases). Germline CDR1 and CDR2: SGDLS and YYNGEE. This CDR3 comprises 17 residues. The V gene lost 2 bases and the J gene lost 3 bases, with 20 bases spanning the gap. The entire variable domain, with the rest obtained from reference TRBV9 and TRBJ1-1, is as follows: DSGVTQTPKHLITATGQRVTLRCSPRSGDLSVYWYQQSLDQGLQFLIQYYNGEERAKGNILERFSAQQFPDLHSELNLSSLELGDSALYFCASSVVNWGGRDTEAFFGQGTRLTVV.